This TCR beta chain came from a study of blood T cell repertoires in COVID-19. Study as a whole: The origin of the acute and convalescent COVID-19 samples was the United States, Italy and Spain.

This table comes from immunoSEQ multiplex PCR, and its TCRdb copy is limited to in-frame clones, with some not included. The repertoire consists of around 42,000 clones, with around 84% occurring once and the leading ten covering around 60%. V lost 4 bases and J lost 1, with 10 bases in between. The CDR3 totals 14 residues. Germline CDR1 and CDR2: SGHTA and FQGNSA. Sequencing was carried out using peripheral blood. This clonotype was obtained from a man in his 70s with acute or convalescent COVID-19. V is TRBV7-2 and J is TRBJ2-5; D not resolved. The CDR3 loop is CASSYPGFQETQYF. The CDR3 DNA follows: TGTGCCAGCAGCTACCCCGGGTTCCAAGAGACCCAGTACTTC.